These T cell receptor beta chains were read from a single sample in a study of PD-1 blockade in classical Hodgkin lymphoma. TCRdb's copy holds only in-frame clones and misses some; the assay was immunoSEQ multiplex PCR. The repertoire has 4,100 or so clones, about 70% of them found once; the top ten carry approximately 25%. The input for sequencing was CD8+ T cells from blood, taken before the fourth cycle of nivolumab. Receptors were obtained from a human donor with classical Hodgkin lymphoma. The CDR3 runs from the conserved cysteine through the conserved F or W. The D gene is left open where the match is weak. The size of a clone is reported for some rows only, either as once, few or many, or as a class for expanded clones.

>TRBV28|.|TRBJ2-1|.
TGTGCCAGCAGCGTAAGGGTGAGAAAATCCTACAATGAGCAGTTCTTC
CASSVRVRKSYNEQFF
>TRBV6-5|.|TRBJ2-1|.
TGTGCCAGCAGCCTGGGGTCTGAGCAGTTCTTC
CASSLGSEQFF
>TRBV5-6|medium-sized|TRBJ1-1|.
TGTGCCAGCAGCTTGGGGGGGAACACTGAAGCTTTCTTT
CASSLGGNTEAFF
>TRBV5-1|.|TRBJ1-1|.
TGCGCCAGCAGACACAGGACAGAGGTCGGGAACACTGAAGCTTTCTTT
CASRHRTEVGNTEAFF
>TRBV5-1|few|TRBJ2-5|.
TGCGCCAGCAGCTTGGGGGACATAAGACAAGAGACCCAGTACTTC
CASSLGDIRQETQYF
>TRBV7-8|.|TRBJ1-2|TRBD1
TGTGCCAGCAGCTCTCGTCCCGGGACAGATGGCTACACCTTC
CASSSRPGTDGYTF
>TRBV4-1|.|TRBJ2-7|.
TGCGCCAGCAGCCCCGCTCCAGCAGGAGACTACGAGCAGTACTTC
CASSPAPAGDYEQYF
>TRBV7-9|.|TRBJ2-7|.
TGTGCCAGCAGCTTAGAAGGGGGAGTCTACGAGCAGTACTTC
CASSLEGGVYEQYF
>TRBV7-2|.|TRBJ2-7|TRBD1
TGTGCCAGCAGCCCTACAGGGGCTCTATACGAGCAGTACTTC
CASSPTGALYEQYF
>TRBV6-4|.|TRBJ1-1|.
TGTGCCAGCAGTGACTCCAACAAGAACACTGAAGCTTTCTTT
CASSDSNKNTEAFF
>TRBV7-1|.|TRBJ2-2|.
TGTGCCAGCAGCCCCCGCGGCGGCGCGAACACCGGGGAGCTGTTTTTT
CASSPRGGANTGELFF
>TRBV7-9|few|TRBJ1-1|.
TGTGCCAGCAGCCTAAACACTGAAGCTTTCTTT
CASSLNTEAFF
>TRBV7-3|.|TRBJ1-1|.
TGTGCCAGCAGCTGGACGAGCACTGAAGCTTTCTTT
CASSWTSTEAFF
>TRBV4-3|.|TRBJ2-1|TRBD2
TGCGCCAGCAGCCAAGATCTGGGCGGGGGGGCGCCCAATGAGCAGTTCTTC
CASSQDLGGGAPNEQFF
>TRBV7-9|medium-sized|TRBJ2-7|.
TGTGCCAGCAGCTTAGTAGGGGACGGGGACTACGAGCAGTACTTC
CASSLVGDGDYEQYF
>TRBV5-6|.|TRBJ2-1|.
TGTGCCAGCAGTTCAGGGAGAAATGAGCAGTTCTTC
CASSSGRNEQFF
>TRBV7-9|.|TRBJ2-7|TRBD2
TGTGCCAGCAGCCCAACTAGCGGGGGGGCCTACGAGCAGTACTTC
CASSPTSGGAYEQYF
>TRBV27|.|TRBJ2-2|.
TGTGCCAGCAGTTTATCACTAAATACGTACACCGGGGAGCTGTTTTTT
CASSLSLNTYTGELFF
>TRBV6-5|.|TRBJ2-7|TRBD1
TGTGCCAGCAGTTACTCGGATACAGGGGGGTACGAGCAGTACTTC
CASSYSDTGGYEQYF
>TRBV4-3|.|TRBJ1-1|.
TGCGCCAGCAGCCAAGATGTGGGGGCCGGCACTGAAGCTTTCTTT
CASSQDVGAGTEAFF
>TRBV7-9|.|TRBJ2-4|TRBD2
TGTGCCAGCAGCTCCGGACTAGCGGGGGGGAAAACAGCCAAAAACATTCAGTACTTC
CASSSGLAGGKTAKNIQYF
>TRBV7-6|few|TRBJ1-2|TRBD1
TGTGCCAGCAGCCCGGGGACAGGGACCTATGGCTACACCTTC
CASSPGTGTYGYTF
>TRBV4-3|.|TRBJ2-1|.
TGCGCCAGCAGCCAGGCCATGGAAGGGTCTTACAATGAGCAGTTCTTC
CASSQAMEGSYNEQFF
>TRBV7-8|.|TRBJ1-2|.
TGTGCCAGCAGCTTATCGCGGGGTAGTTATGGCTACACCTTC
CASSLSRGSYGYTF
>TRBV4-2|.|TRBJ1-6|TRBD1
TGTGCCAGCAGCCAGGGAATGACAGGGGGCTTTTCACCCCTCCACTTT
CASSQGMTGGFSPLHF
>TRBV4-3|.|TRBJ2-1|.
TGCGCCAGCAGCCAAGATGTCACGGGGGCCTTCTACAATGAGCAGTTCTTC
CASSQDVTGAFYNEQFF
>TRBV27|.|TRBJ2-6|.
TGTGCCAGCAGTTTAGGCGTCTCTGGGGCCAACGTCCTGACTTTC
CASSLGVSGANVLTF
>TRBV6-5|.|TRBJ1-1|.
TGTGCCAGCAGGGTCAACTGGGGCAGTGAAGCTTTCTTT
CASRVNWGSEAFF
>TRBV7-9|large|TRBJ1-2|.
TGTGCCAGCAGCTTCTTACCCGCTGCCTATGGCTACACCTTC
CASSFLPAAYGYTF
>TRBV27|.|TRBJ2-2|.
TGTGCCAGCAGGACACTAGCAAGGGGGGAGCTGTTTTTT
CASRTLARGELFF
>TRBV5-1|.|TRBJ2-7|.
TGCGCCAGCAGCCCCGAGGACTCCTACGAGCAGTACTTC
CASSPEDSYEQYF
>TRBV13|once|TRBJ2-5|.
TGTGCCAGCAGCTCCCTAGCCCTGGACAGTCAAGAGACCCAGTACTTC
CASSSLALDSQETQYF
>TRBV18|.|TRBJ1-1|.
TGTGCCAGCTCACCTGAACGAGGTCCACGGTACACTGAAGCTTTCTTT
CASSPERGPRYTEAFF
>TRBV1|.|TRBJ1-4|.
TGCACCAGCAGACAAGCGGGACAGCAGACTAATGAAAAACTGTTTTTT
CTSRQAGQQTNEKLFF
>TRBV29-1|.|TRBJ2-1|TRBD2
TGCAGCGTTGAAGGGGAAGCGGGGGGCCTATTAGGTGGCAATGAGCAGTTCTTC
CSVEGEAGGLLGGNEQFF
>TRBV27|.|TRBJ2-6|TRBD1
TGTGCCAGCAGTTCACACAGGGGTTCAGCTGGGGCCAACGTCCTGACTTTC
CASSSHRGSAGANVLTF
>TRBV6-5|.|TRBJ1-4|TRBD1
TGTGCCACCAGAGATCTGACAGGGGGGGAAAAACTGTTTTTT
CATRDLTGGEKLFF
>TRBV29-1|.|TRBJ1-1|TRBD1
TGCAGCGTTCAGGGGGGGCCTGAAGCTTTCTTT
CSVQGGPEAFF
>TRBV29-1|.|TRBJ2-7|.
TGCAGCGTTGAAGTTTGGGAAACTTCCTACGAGCAGTACTTC
CSVEVWETSYEQYF
>TRBV5-6|.|TRBJ2-7|TRBD1
TGTGCCAGCAGCGAAACCGGGACAGGCTCCTACGAGCAGTACTTC
CASSETGTGSYEQYF
>TRBV6-5|.|TRBJ1-1|.
TGTGCCACTGGGATATCGGAAGCTTTCTTT
CATGISEAFF
>TRBV28|.|TRBJ2-5|TRBD1
TGTGCCAGCAGTTCCCTGACAGGGGGCGTAGAGACCCAGTACTTC
CASSSLTGGVETQYF
>TRBV9|.|TRBJ1-1|.
TGTGCCAGCAGCTGGACGAGCACTGAAGCTTTCTTT
CASSWTSTEAFF
>TRBV19|.|TRBJ2-7|.
TGTGCCAGTAGTGGCGGGCTTGACGAGCAGTACTTC
CASSGGLDEQYF
>TRBV4-2|.|TRBJ1-4|.
TGTGCCAGCAGCCAAGAAGGCGGGGGTACTAATGAAAAACTGTTTTTT
CASSQEGGGTNEKLFF
>TRBV7-8|.|TRBJ1-3|.
TGTGCCAGCAGCTTCGGGGTACGAACTTCTGGAAACACCATATATTTT
CASSFGVRTSGNTIYF
>TRBV7-2|.|TRBJ2-1|.
TGTGCCAGCAGCTTAGGGGGGTGGAACAATGAGCAGTTCTTC
CASSLGGWNNEQFF
>TRBV18|.|TRBJ2-7|TRBD1
TGTGCCAGCTCACCGCGGGACAGGGGGCGATACGAGCAGTACTTC
CASSPRDRGRYEQYF
>TRBV7-9|.|TRBJ1-1|.
TGTGCCAGCAGCTTGGGTGTAGTTGAAGCTTTCTTT
CASSLGVVEAFF
>TRBV7-8|.|TRBJ1-1|.
TGTGCCAGCAGCTTAGACGGCTCCAGGAACACTGAAGCTTTCTTT
CASSLDGSRNTEAFF
>TRBV10-1|.|TRBJ2-7|.
TGCGCCAGCAGTGAGTCAGGGCCCCACCACGAGCAGTACTTC
CASSESGPHHEQYF
>TRBV19|.|TRBJ2-3|TRBD1
TGTGCCAGTAGTGGGGGGACAGGAGAATCAGATACGCAGTATTTT
CASSGGTGESDTQYF
>TRBV5-4|.|TRBJ1-2|.
TGTGCCGGCAGCTTAAAAAGAGAGGTCAACTATGGCTACACCTTC
CAGSLKREVNYGYTF
>TRBV6-6|.|TRBJ2-7|TRBD2
TGTGCCAGCAGTTACGCCCTCGGGGGGTACGAGCAGTACTTC
CASSYALGGYEQYF
>TRBV18|.|TRBJ1-5|.
TGTGCCAGCTCACCAGGGACCCTGACCGACAATCAGCCCCAGCATTTT
CASSPGTLTDNQPQHF